This T cell receptor (beta chain) was identified during a study of CXCR3-negative and CXCR3-positive naive CD8 T cells. Study conclusions and caveats: More hydrophobic TRB CDR3s occurred in CXCR3-positive than in CXCR3-negative naive cells. Naive subsets expressed similar surface CD5; TRB CDR3 features served to infer TCR strength. Diversity in memory CD8+ cells fell much lower than the comparably high levels seen in both naive subsets.

As concerns this clonotype: Its antigen is currently unknown.

5' RACE with UMI labels generated the TRB cDNA libraries. TCRdb re-called the 5' RACE reads; one entry per CDR3 protein, DNA not given. The ten top clones account for 1.3%, within a sample of about 7,000 distinct CDR3 sequences. The sample was naive CXCR3+ CD8+ T cells from blood. This sample's subset: CD45RO-CCR7+CD27+CD95- naive CD8+ T cells expressing CXCR3 (TNR3+). This receptor was obtained from a human donor in good health. Some clones in this sample may be carry-over from other donors' samples.

The CDR3 loop is CSVPPATSGRIYNEQFF. The genes are TRBV29-1 and TRBJ2-1; TCRdb lists TRBD2, though no DNA is available to test this call. This CDR3 spans 17 amino acids. Germline V gives CDR1 SQVTM, CDR2 ANQGSEA.